Detailed here is one TCR beta chain. The data were taken from a study of blood T cell repertoires in COVID-19. Study overall: Samples taken during acute and convalescent COVID-19 were collected in the United States, Italy and Spain. The analysed material was cDNA or gDNA that came from T cells, B-cell-depleted T cells, or PBMCs.

CDR3 size: 13 residues. Between the trimmed V and J ends, which lost 0 bases and 7 bases, there was a span of 10 bases. In germline, CDR1 is SSHAT, CDR2 FNYEAQ (reference sequence). Original processing notes: Estimated nucleated cell counts came from reference gene primer amplification. The assay was immunoSEQ multiplex PCR, and TCRdb's table has in-frame clones only and misses some. V and J calls and clone size follow that table, whereas D and trimming were derived from the DNA. The sample has 120,000 to 150,000 clones; about 85% are singletons. This receptor was identified in a human donor in a cohort sampled during active COVID-19. Sequenced material: peripheral blood. The chain joins TRBV7-7 to TRBJ2-7; D perhaps matches TRBD2 (5 bases). The CDR3 region is CASSLARRREQYF. CDR3 coding DNA: TGTGCCAGCAGCTTAGCGCGGAGGCGAGAGCAGTACTTC. The full variable domain, with the rest looked up from reference TRBV7-7 and TRBJ2-7, is GAGVSQSPRYKVTKRGQDVTLRCDPISSHATLYWYQQALGQGPEFLTYFNYEAQPDKSGLPSDRFSAERPEGSISTLTIQRTEQRDSAMYRCASSLARRREQYFGPGTRLTVT.